One sample yielded the 21 T cell receptor beta chains listed below, sequenced in a study of OX40 agonist ivuxolimab in advanced cancers. The protocol was immunoSEQ multiplex PCR, while the TCRdb copy is restricted to in-frame clones and leaves out a portion. The repertoire holds some 90,000 clones, with roughly 90% as singletons. This specimen consisted of CD4+ or CD8+ T cells sorted from blood, obtained in a trial of the OX40 agonist ivuxolimab. The receptors originated from an adult with an advanced solid tumor such as melanoma, head and neck, liver or kidney cancer.

V is TRBV9 and J is TRBJ1-1; TRBD1 might be the D (5 bases). The CDR3 covers 14 residues. The V end was cut by 3 bases, the J end by 1 base, with 10 bases between. CDR1 is SGDLS, CDR2 YYNGEE, per germline. Here the CDR3 DNA reads TGTGCCAGCAGCGGCGGACAAAAGAACACTGAAGCTTTCTTT. Protein: CASSGGQKNTEAFF.

J is TRBJ2-3 and V is TRBV29-1, with D hard to call. CDR3 length equals 14 residues. V lost 1 base to trimming and J lost 3 bases, with 11 bases between them. Looked up from germline, CDR1 is SQVTM and CDR2 is ANQGSEA. This CDR3 is CSVEGLRTTDTQYF. CDR3 bases: TGCAGCGTTGAAGGATTGCGGACGACAGATACGCAGTATTTT.

This clone came up a few times. This sample includes further DNA sequences coding for the same CDR3. The genes are TRBV6-5 and TRBJ2-1, with D tentatively TRBD1 or TRBD2 (6 bases each). V lost 2 bases and J lost 7, with 15 bases in between. Germline V gene lookup returns CDR1 MNHEY and CDR2 SVGAGI. The CDR3 consists of 15 residues. This chain's CDR3 is CASSYGWGAGNEQFF. CDR3 DNA sequence: TGTGCCAGCAGTTACGGTTGGGGGGCTGGGAATGAGCAGTTCTTC.

The chain uses TRBV6-6 and TRBJ2-4; the D is unclear. This CDR3 contains 14 residues. V was clipped by 5 bases and J by 0 bases, with 8 bases between them. The germline CDR1 and CDR2 sequences are MNHNY and SVGAGI (reference sequence). The CDR3 nucleotides read TGTGCCAGCAGTGGGTCATCAGCCAAAAACATTCAGTACTTC. Translated: CASSGSSAKNIQYF.

The chain uses TRBV10-3 and TRBJ2-7; the match to TRBD1 covers 9 bases. Germline V gives CDR1 ENHRY, CDR2 SYGVKD. The CDR3 covers 16 residues. Unmatched junction bases numbered 10, after V lost 3 bases and J lost 4 bases. In DNA form, the CDR3 reads TGTGCCATCAGTGATATGGGGGACAGGGAATTATACGAGCAGTACTTC. Protein sequence: CAISDMGDRELYEQYF.

The CDR3 region is CASSGQRSYNEQFF. For the CDR3, the DNA is TGTGCCAGTAGTGGTCAGCGGTCCTACAATGAGCAGTTCTTC. V gene TRBV19 combines with J gene TRBJ2-1, with D perhaps matching TRBD2 (5 bases). Per the germline V gene, CDR1 is LNHDA and CDR2 is SQIVND (reference sequence). Between the trimmed V and J ends, which lost 5 bases and 1 base, there was a span of 9 bases. This CDR3 comprises 14 residues.

The rearrangement uses TRBV18 and TRBJ2-1; maybe TRBD2 (6 bases). CDR3 length: 15 residues. With 2 bases removed from V and 8 bases from J, the gap between germline ends came to 16 bases. In germline, CDR1 is KGHSH, CDR2 LQKENI. CDR3 residues: CASSPGRLGGYEQFF. CDR3 sequence (DNA): TGTGCCAGCTCACCAGGGCGACTAGGTGGTTATGAGCAGTTCTTC.

The chain recombines TRBV7-9 with TRBJ2-2; a possible D gene is TRBD2 (7 bases). The V end was cut by 4 bases, the J end by 0 bases, with 12 bases between. Germline CDR1 reads SEHNR; CDR2 reads FQNEAQ (reference sequence). CDR3 size: 16 residues. The CDR3 DNA reads as TGTGCCAGCAGCTCGGGGGGCAGCGCGAACACCGGGGAGCTGTTTTTT. Its translation: CASSSGGSANTGELFF.

For this clone: Its ends do not fully match the called genes, so a read error is possible. The genes are TRBV6-6 and TRBJ1-1, with D perhaps TRBD1 (5 bases). The CDR3 is 12 amino acids. Germline lookup yields CDR1 MNHNY and CDR2 SVGAGI (reference sequence). In DNA form, the CDR3 reads TGTGCCAGCAGTAACCGCGGGGACGGCGGGCCCTTT. Its protein is CASSNRGDGGPF.

The chain uses TRBV2 and TRBJ1-5; D unresolved. The germline CDR1 and CDR2 sequences are SNHLY and FYNNEI. The CDR3 is made up of 16 amino acids. With 1 base removed from V and 3 bases from J, the gap between germline ends came to 13 bases. CDR3: CASSEGAEFHNQPQHF. As DNA, the CDR3 is TGTGCCAGCAGTGAAGGGGCCGAGTTTCACAATCAGCCCCAGCATTTT.

The chain is built from TRBV18 and TRBJ2-5; D remains unclear. V lost 2 bases to trimming and J lost 5 bases, with 18 bases between them. The V gene's germline CDR1 is KGHSH and CDR2 LQKENI. This CDR3 region has 16 residues. CDR3 sequence: CASSPVADDARETQYF. The DNA for the CDR3 is TGTGCCAGCTCACCAGTTGCGGACGATGCGAGGGAGACCCAGTACTTC.

The chain has TRBV6-5 and TRBJ1-1; 7 bases agree with TRBD1. The CDR3 spans 14 residues. Germline-derived CDR1 and CDR2 are MNHEY and SVGAGI. Trimming cost V 6 bases and J 5 bases; bases outside gene matches: 9. The chain's CDR3 is CASSRTGLGTEAFF. The CDR3 nucleotides are TGTGCCAGCAGCCGGACAGGCCTTGGTACTGAAGCTTTCTTT.

This chain links TRBV6-1 with TRBJ2-1; 10 bases are a match to TRBD2. The length of the CDR3 is 15 residues. Looked up from germline, CDR1 is MNHNS and CDR2 is SASEGT. J gave up 4 bases and V 4 bases, and 4 bases lay outside the gene matches. CDR3 nucleotide sequence: TGTGCCAGCAGTGCGATTAGCGGGAGGTACAATGAGCAGTTCTTC. It specifies CASSAISGRYNEQFF.

This clone was observed a few times. The chain uses TRBV5-6 and TRBJ1-1, with D hard to call. Deletions cut 2 bases from V and 1 base from J, with 9 bases between. Germline V gene sequence: CDR1 SGHDT, CDR2 YYEEEE. CDR3 length: 14 amino acids. CDR3 residues: CASSLFGENTEAFF. CDR3 nucleotides: TGTGCCAGCAGCTTATTTGGGGAGAACACTGAAGCTTTCTTT.

This chain uses TRBV18 with TRBJ2-7; D uncertain. Per germline, CDR1 KGHSH and CDR2 LQKENI. V was clipped by 6 bases and J by 5 bases, with 14 bases between them. This CDR3 spans 13 amino acids. CDR3 protein: CASSPDGLDEQYF. The CDR3 DNA is TGTGCCAGCTCCCCGGACGGATTGGACGAGCAGTACTTC.

The rearrangement uses TRBV29-1 and TRBJ1-3; D remains unclear. This CDR3 has 13 residues. The ends were cut back, 8 bases at V and 2 bases at J, with 13 bases in the middle. The germline V gene has CDR1 SQVTM and CDR2 ANQGSEA. In DNA, the CDR3 is TGCAGCCCCCCGTGGAGAACTGGAAACACCATATATTTT. This encodes CSPPWRTGNTIYF.

The rearrangement joins TRBV19 to TRBJ1-5, with D tentatively TRBD1 (5 bases). This CDR3 is 15 amino acids long. Germline values: CDR1 LNHDA, CDR2 SQIVND (reference sequence). Trimming removed 3 bases at V and 0 bases at J, with 9 bases between. The CDR3 DNA sequence: TGTGCCAGTAGTATCTGGGGCAGTAGCAATCAGCCCCAGCATTTT. This gives the protein CASSIWGSSNQPQHF.

This chain's CDR3 is CASSSLGQMEAFF. Written as DNA, the CDR3 is TGTGCCAGCAGTTCCTTAGGACAGATGGAAGCTTTCTTT. The chain links TRBV27 to TRBJ1-1; possibly TRBD1 for D (6 bases). The CDR3 loop spans 13 amino acids. V was cut by 4 bases and J by 8 bases, with 14 bases left in between. Per the germline V gene, CDR1 is MNHEY and CDR2 is SMNVEV (reference sequence).

This chain links TRBV19 with TRBJ2-1, with 11 bases matching TRBD2. J lost 0 bases, V lost 8 bases, and 6 bases had no gene match. CDR3 length: 16 residues. CDR1 and CDR2 (germline): LNHDA, SQIVND (reference sequence). The CDR3, as DNA: TGTGCCAGTGCCATAGCGGGAGGGCCCTCCTACAATGAGCAGTTCTTC. Its protein is CASAIAGGPSYNEQFF.

The chain links TRBV4-3 to TRBJ1-1; 9 bases fit TRBD1. J was trimmed by 3 bases and V by 1 base; bases with no gene match: 3. The CDR3 totals 15 residues. Germline lookup yields CDR1 LGHNA and CDR2 YSLEER. The CDR3 loop reads CASSQGTGAYTEAFF. For the CDR3, the DNA is TGCGCCAGCAGCCAAGGGACAGGGGCCTACACTGAAGCTTTCTTT.

V gene TRBV11-2 combines with J gene TRBJ2-1; D might be TRBD1 or TRBD2, each matching 6 bases. The CDR3 covers 15 residues. The ends were cut back, 2 bases at V and 6 bases at J, with 14 bases in the middle. Germline V CDR1 and CDR2: SGHAT, FQNNGV. For the CDR3, the DNA is TGTGCCAGCAGCTTAAGGGGGGTGGCAAGCAATGAGCAGTTCTTC. This codes for CASSLRGVASNEQFF.